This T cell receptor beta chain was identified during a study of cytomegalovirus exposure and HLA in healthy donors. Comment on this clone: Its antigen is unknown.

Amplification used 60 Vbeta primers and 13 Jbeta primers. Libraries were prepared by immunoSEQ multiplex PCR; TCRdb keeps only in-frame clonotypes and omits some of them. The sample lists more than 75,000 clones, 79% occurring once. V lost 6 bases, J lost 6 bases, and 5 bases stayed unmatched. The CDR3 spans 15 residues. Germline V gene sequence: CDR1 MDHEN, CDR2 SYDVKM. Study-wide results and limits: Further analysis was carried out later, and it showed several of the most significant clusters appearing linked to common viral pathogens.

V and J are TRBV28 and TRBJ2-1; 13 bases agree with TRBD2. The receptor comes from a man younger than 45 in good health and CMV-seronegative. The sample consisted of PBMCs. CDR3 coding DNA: TGTGCCAGCAGATTAGGACTAGCGGGAGTCAATGAGCAGTTCTTC. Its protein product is CASRLGLAGVNEQFF.